This T cell receptor (beta chain) derives from a study of cytomegalovirus exposure and HLA in healthy donors. V was pared by 8 bases and J by 1 base, with 5 bases between. This CDR3 has 11 residues. CDR1 is SGHTA and CDR2 is FQGNSA in the germline V gene. Primers for the PCR totalled 60 Vbeta and 13 Jbeta. Using immunoSEQ multiplex PCR, the repertoire was profiled, and TCRdb retains in-frame clones only, with some absent. Seen here are under 200,000 clones, 65% to 85% observed once, and the top ten hold roughly 2.6%. Study conclusions and caveats: In vitro, a few CMV-associated chains proved specific for CMV antigens. There were 164 TCR beta chains listed as cytomegalovirus-associated.

This clone was seen once. What it binds is not known. The TCR sequence derives from a woman aged 40 to 49 in good health and CMV-seropositive. This chain links TRBV7-2 with TRBJ2-5, with D uncertain. The sequencing input was PBMCs. Here the CDR3 reads CASGLQETQYF. CDR3 DNA sequence: TGTGCCAGCGGCCTCCAAGAGACCCAGTACTTC.